This T cell receptor (beta chain) was sequenced during a study of beta chain features in type 1 diabetes. Overall study context: No patient-donor differences in age, gender, total cells or subset yield.

Comments on this clone: Its target is not known.

The germline V gene encodes CDR1 SGHDT and CDR2 YYEEEE. Trimming left V 5 bases short and J 2 bases short, with 3 bases between. This CDR3 region has 11 residues. As every portion of the isolated RNA was reverse transcribed, the sequencing read expressed TCRB transcripts. Clones were read by immunoSEQ multiplex PCR, and TCRdb kept only the in-frame ones, dropping some. The sample lists approximately 250,000 clones, roughly 24% seen once, with about 0.012% in the top ten. Study results and limitations: Shorter TCRB CDR3s, moderately but significantly so, marked every one of the four CD4+ subsets in Type 1 diabetes patients. A PCR bias possibly favoring shorter templates would apply equally to patients and controls.

V and J are TRBV5-6 and TRBJ2-3; the D is unclear. What was sequenced was naive CD4+ T cells from blood. This TCR was sampled from a woman aged 25 to 45 with type 1 diabetes. The chain's CDR3 is CASRHTDTQYF. In DNA, the CDR3 is TGTGCCAGCAGACACACAGATACGCAGTATTTT.